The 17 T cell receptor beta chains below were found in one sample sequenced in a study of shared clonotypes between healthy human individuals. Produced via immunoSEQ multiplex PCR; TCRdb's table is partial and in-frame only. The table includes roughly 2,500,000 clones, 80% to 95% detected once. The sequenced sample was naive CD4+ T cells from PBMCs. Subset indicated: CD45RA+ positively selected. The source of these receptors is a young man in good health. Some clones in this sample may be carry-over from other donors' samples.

The CDR3 loop is CAWSGRGSLRGEQFF. CDR3 sequence (DNA): TGTGCCTGGAGTGGTCGGGGGAGTTTAAGGGGTGAGCAGTTCTTC. V gene TRBV30 combines with J gene TRBJ2-1, with TRBD2 as a possible D gene (6 bases). Per the germline V gene, CDR1 is GTSNPN and CDR2 is SVGIG (reference sequence). Between the trimmed V and J ends, which lost 1 base and 9 bases, there was a span of 19 bases. The CDR3 totals 15 residues. Full variable domain (rest looked up from reference TRBV30 and TRBJ2-1): SQTIHQWPATLVQPVGSPLSLECTVEGTSNPNLYWYRQAAGRGLQLLFYSVGIGQISSEVPQNLSASRPQDRQFILSSKKLLLSDSGFYLCAWSGRGSLRGEQFFGPGTRLTVL.

The DNA for the CDR3 is TGTGCCAGCAGTTCGTTAGCGGTTGGGGCCAACGTCCTGACTTTC. Encoded protein: CASSSLAVGANVLTF. The rearrangement joins TRBV27 to TRBJ2-6; D perhaps matches TRBD2 (6 bases). The V gene lost 4 bases and the J gene lost 3 bases, with 10 bases spanning the gap. CDR1 is MNHEY, CDR2 SMNVEV, per germline (reference sequence). This CDR3 has 15 amino acids.

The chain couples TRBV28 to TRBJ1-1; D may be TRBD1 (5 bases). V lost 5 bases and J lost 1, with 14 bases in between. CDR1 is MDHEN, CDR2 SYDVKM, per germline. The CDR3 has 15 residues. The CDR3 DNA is TGTGCCAGCAGTATACCCGGCCAGGGGAACACTGAAGCTTTCTTT. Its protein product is CASSIPGQGNTEAFF.

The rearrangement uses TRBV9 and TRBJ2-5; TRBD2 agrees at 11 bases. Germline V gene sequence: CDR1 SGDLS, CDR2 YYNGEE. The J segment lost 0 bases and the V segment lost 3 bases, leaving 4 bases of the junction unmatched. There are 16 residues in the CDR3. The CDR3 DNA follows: TGTGCCAGCAGCGCAAAGACTAGCGGGGACCAAGAGACCCAGTACTTC. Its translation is CASSAKTSGDQETQYF.

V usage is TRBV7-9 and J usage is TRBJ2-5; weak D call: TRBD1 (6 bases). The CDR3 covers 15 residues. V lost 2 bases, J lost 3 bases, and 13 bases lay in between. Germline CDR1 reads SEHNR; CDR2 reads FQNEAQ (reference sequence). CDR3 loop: CASSLFSGAKETQYF. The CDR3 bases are TGTGCCAGCAGCTTATTTTCAGGGGCGAAAGAGACCCAGTACTTC. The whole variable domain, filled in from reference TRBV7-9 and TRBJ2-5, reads DTGVSQNPRHKITKRGQNVTFRCDPISEHNRLYWYRQTLGQGPEFLTYFQNEAQLEKSRLLSDRFSAERPKGSFSTLEIQRTEQGDSAMYLCASSLFSGAKETQYFGPGTRLLVL.

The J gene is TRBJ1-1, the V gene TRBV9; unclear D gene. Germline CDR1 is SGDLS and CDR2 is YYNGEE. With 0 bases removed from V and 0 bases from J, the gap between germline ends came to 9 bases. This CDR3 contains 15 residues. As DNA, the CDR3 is TGTGCCAGCAGCGTAGGAGCAGAGATGAACACTGAAGCTTTCTTT. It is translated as CASSVGAEMNTEAFF.

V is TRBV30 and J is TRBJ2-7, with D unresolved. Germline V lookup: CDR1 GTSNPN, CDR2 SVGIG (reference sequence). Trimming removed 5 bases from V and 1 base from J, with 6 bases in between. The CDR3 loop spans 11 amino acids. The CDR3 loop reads CAWVRSYEQYF. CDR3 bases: TGTGCCTGGGTCCGATCCTACGAGCAGTACTTC.

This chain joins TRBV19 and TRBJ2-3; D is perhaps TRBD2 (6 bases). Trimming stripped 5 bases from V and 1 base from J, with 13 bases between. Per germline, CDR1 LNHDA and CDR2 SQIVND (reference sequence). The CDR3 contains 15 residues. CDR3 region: CASSLPGGGTDTQYF. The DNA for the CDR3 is TGTGCCAGTAGTCTACCCGGGGGAGGCACAGATACGCAGTATTTT.

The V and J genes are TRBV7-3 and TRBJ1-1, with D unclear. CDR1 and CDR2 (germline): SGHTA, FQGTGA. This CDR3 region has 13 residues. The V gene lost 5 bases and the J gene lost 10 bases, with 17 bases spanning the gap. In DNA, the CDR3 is TGTGCCAGCAGCACCTACACCCGCGAGGGAGCTTTCTTT. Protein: CASSTYTREGAFF.

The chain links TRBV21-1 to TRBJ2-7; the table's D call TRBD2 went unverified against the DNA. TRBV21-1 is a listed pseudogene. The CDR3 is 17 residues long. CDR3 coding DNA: TGTGCCAGCAGCGGACAAGGACTAGCGGGAGTCAGTTACGAGCAGTACTTC. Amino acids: CASSGQGLAGVSYEQYF.

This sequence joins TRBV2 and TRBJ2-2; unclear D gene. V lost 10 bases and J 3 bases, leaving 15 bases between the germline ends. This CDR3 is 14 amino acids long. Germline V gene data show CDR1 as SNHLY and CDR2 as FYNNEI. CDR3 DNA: TGTGCCACTAGAGGCGTAGCCGACACCGGGGAGCTGTTTTTT. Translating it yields CATRGVADTGELFF.

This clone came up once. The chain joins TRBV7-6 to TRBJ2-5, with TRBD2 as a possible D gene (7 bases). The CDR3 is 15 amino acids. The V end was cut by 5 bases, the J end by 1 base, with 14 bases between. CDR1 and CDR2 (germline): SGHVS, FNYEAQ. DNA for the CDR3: TGTGCCAGCAGCCCAGATGGGGGGGCCCAAGAGACCCAGTACTTC. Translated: CASSPDGGAQETQYF.

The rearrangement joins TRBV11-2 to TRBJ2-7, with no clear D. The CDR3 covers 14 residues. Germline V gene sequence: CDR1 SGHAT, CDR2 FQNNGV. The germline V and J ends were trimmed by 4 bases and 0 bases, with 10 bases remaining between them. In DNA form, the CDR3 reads TGTGCCAGCAGCTCTACCCGAAGCTCCTACGAGCAGTACTTC. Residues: CASSSTRSSYEQYF.

The CDR3 reads CASSALGLWDTEAFF. CDR3 nucleotides: TGTGCCAGCAGTGCGTTGGGTCTCTGGGACACTGAAGCTTTCTTT. The chain has TRBV2 and TRBJ1-1; unclear D gene. Trimming left V 4 bases short and J 3 bases short, with 15 bases between. The germline V gene has CDR1 SNHLY and CDR2 FYNNEI. The CDR3 sequence is 15 residues long.

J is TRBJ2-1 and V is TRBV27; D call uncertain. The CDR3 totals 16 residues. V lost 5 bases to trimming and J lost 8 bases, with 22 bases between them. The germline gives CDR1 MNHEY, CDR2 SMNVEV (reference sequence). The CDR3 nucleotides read TGTGCCAGCAGTCCCCTGGTCACTTCAGGCCCTCATGAGCAGTTCTTC. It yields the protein CASSPLVTSGPHEQFF.

The CDR3 coding sequence is TGTGCCAGCAGCAAAGGGGCTAGCGGGAGTAACGAGCAGTACTTC. Translated: CASSKGASGSNEQYF. The chain combines TRBV21-1 with TRBJ2-7; TRBD2, the D gene given by the table, was not confirmed from the DNA. TRBV21-1 is flagged as a pseudogene. The CDR3 totals 15 residues.

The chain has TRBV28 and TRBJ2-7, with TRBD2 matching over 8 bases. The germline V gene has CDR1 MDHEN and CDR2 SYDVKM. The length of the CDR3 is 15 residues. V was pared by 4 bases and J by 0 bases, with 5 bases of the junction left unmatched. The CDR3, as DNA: TGTGCCAGCAGTTCCGGCGGGAGGATCTCCTACGAGCAGTACTTC. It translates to CASSSGGRISYEQYF.